The 2 T cell receptor beta chains below come from one sample, sequenced in a study of T cells in Graves' hyperthyroidism and ophthalmopathy. RNA transcripts served as the template for amplifying TCR beta CDR3 regions. The TCR CDR3 was amplified in a first-round RT-PCR using the HTBI primer set. Using its own MiXCR run on the multiplex PCR reads, TCRdb lists one record per CDR3 protein. The sample has about 210,000 distinct CDR3 sequences, roughly 18% seen once; the top ten hold approximately 50%. Input material: blood. The origin of the receptors is a man in his forties or fifties with Graves' hyperthyroidism.

This clonotype has a count of ten or more. The chain links TRBV28 to TRBJ1-2; no firm D call. The CDR3 is 14 amino acids. The V gene's germline CDR1 is MDHEN and CDR2 SYDVKM. Trimming took 1 base from V and 7 from J, leaving 13 bases between them. CDR3 sequence: CASSLFGRMSGYTF. CDR3 in DNA: TGTGCCAGCAGTTTATTTGGCAGGATGAGTGGCTACACCTTC.

The chain couples TRBV27 to TRBJ2-7; 7 bases are a match to TRBD1. Per germline, CDR1 MNHEY and CDR2 SMNVEV (reference sequence). This CDR3 is 14 amino acids long. V lost 5 bases to trimming and J lost 2 bases; unmatched junction nucleotides: 6. This CDR3 reads CASSPGQDAYEQYF. CDR3 coding DNA: TGTGCCAGCAGTCCCGGACAGGATGCCTACGAGCAGTACTTC.